The 14 T cell receptor beta chains below come from one sample, sequenced in a study of a mutant IDH1 vaccine in newly diagnosed glioma (dated by TCRdb to the early 2020s). The method was the immunoSEQ multiplex PCR assay. Held by TCRdb, this immuneACCESS table contains in-frame sequences only and omits some clones. Under half of the omission traces to an unresolved V gene where checked; the cause of the rest is unknown. For this sample the table gives 75,000 to 80,000 clones, of which 90% to 95% were detected only once. The ten biggest clones cover roughly 0.5% of the sample. Explained via the paper, the time point label denotes: week 5, during vaccination. Each vaccine dose was 300 ug of a 20-mer mutant IDH1 peptide in Montanide, given subcutaneously with topical imiquimod. Their antigens are not known. Sequenced here: PBMCs, sampled from a glioma patient whose treatment included an IDH1 peptide vaccine. The origin of the receptors is a woman aged 45-60 years with glioma.

J is TRBJ1-1 and V is TRBV7-2; D is unresolved. V shed 5 bases and J shed 4 bases, with 11 bases lying between them. Germline CDR1 SGHTA, CDR2 FQGNSA. The CDR3 is 13 amino acids. CDR3 DNA: TGTGCCAGCAGCCCCCCAACTCTCACTGAAGCTTTCTTT. This sequence encodes CASSPPTLTEAFF.

The chain links TRBV30 to TRBJ2-5, with D hard to call. The J call may be incorrect, as the DNA end agrees better with TRBJ2-7. Germline V gives CDR1 GTSNPN, CDR2 SVGIG (reference sequence). CDR3 length: 12 residues. In DNA form, the CDR3 reads TGTGCCTGGAGTGTACAAGGCTACGAGCAGTACTTC. Translation: CAWSVQGYEQYF.

The chain joins TRBV7-2 to TRBJ1-6; D is ambiguous. Trimming left V 1 base short and J 9 bases short, with 13 bases between. Germline CDR1 reads SGHTA; CDR2 reads FQGNSA. This CDR3 is built from 15 residues. CDR3 region: CASSLDVWAVSPLHF. DNA for the CDR3: TGTGCCAGCAGCTTAGACGTGTGGGCAGTTTCACCCCTCCACTTT.

The chain uses TRBV30 and TRBJ1-3, with D possibly matching TRBD1 (6 bases). CDR3 length: 14 amino acids. Per the germline V gene, CDR1 is GTSNPN and CDR2 is SVGIG (reference sequence). Between the trimmed V and J ends, which lost 3 bases and 0 bases, there was a span of 9 bases. DNA of the CDR3: TGTGCCTGGAGGACAGGCTACTCTGGAAACACCATATATTTT. It encodes CAWRTGYSGNTIYF.

Of note for this clone: The junction departs from germline at one end; a sequencing error may be responsible. The V gene is TRBV7-7, the J gene TRBJ2-2, with D possibly being TRBD1 or TRBD2 (6 bases each). Germline CDR1 and CDR2: SSHAT and FNYEAQ (reference sequence). The CDR3 is 16 residues long. The CDR3 DNA reads as TGTGCTAGCAGCTTAGATCGGGGGCGCGGCACCGGGGAGCTGTTTTTT. It translates to CASSLDRGRGTGELFF.

The chain recombines TRBV5-4 with TRBJ1-3; no clear D gene. Germline CDR1 and CDR2: SGHNT and YYREEE (reference sequence). V shed 5 bases and J shed 4 bases, with 22 bases lying between them. The CDR3 is 17 residues long. CDR3 protein: CASRRMGNRPYGNTIYF. The CDR3 DNA is TGTGCCAGCAGGAGGATGGGTAACCGACCCTACGGAAACACCATATATTTT.

This clone has just one count. V and J are TRBV5-1 and TRBJ2-5, with TRBD1 matching over 7 bases. The J call may be incorrect, as the DNA end agrees better with TRBJ2-7. The germline CDR1 and CDR2 sequences are SGHRS and YFSETQ. This CDR3 has 15 amino acids. The CDR3 bases are TGCGCCAGCAGCGTGGCAAGACAGGGAATGAACGAGCAGTACTTC. Encoded protein: CASSVARQGMNEQYF.

The chain employs TRBV5-1 and TRBJ2-7; 8 bases agree with TRBD2. Germline lookup yields CDR1 SGHRS and CDR2 YFSETQ. Trimming cost V 0 bases and J 1 base; bases outside gene matches: 3. The CDR3 spans 15 residues. CDR3 in amino acids: CASSLVSGKSYEQYF. DNA for the CDR3: TGCGCCAGCAGCTTGGTTAGCGGGAAGTCCTACGAGCAGTACTTC.

The DNA of the CDR3 is TGTGCCAGCAGCTTGTCGACCGGGGAGCTGTTTTTT. Its protein is CASSLSTGELFF. J is TRBJ2-2 and V is TRBV7-9; D is ambiguous. The CDR3 contains 12 residues. V was cut by 3 bases and J by 5 bases, with 4 bases left in between. Germline CDR1 is SEHNR and CDR2 is FQNEAQ (reference sequence).

The rearrangement links TRBV9 to TRBJ2-7; a weak D match, TRBD1 (6 bases). With 2 bases removed from V and 2 bases from J, the gap between germline ends came to 11 bases. CDR1 and CDR2 from the germline V gene are SGDLS and YYNGEE. The length of the CDR3 is 14 residues. CDR3 in DNA: TGTGCCAGCAGCGTTGGGGACACTACCTACGAGCAGTACTTC. It specifies CASSVGDTTYEQYF.

The V call is TRBV6-1, the J call TRBJ2-1, with 11 bases identical to TRBD2. The J segment lost 8 bases and the V segment lost 2 bases, leaving 14 bases of the junction unmatched. CDR3 length: 18 residues. The V gene's germline CDR1 is MNHNS and CDR2 SASEGT. The CDR3 bases are TGTGCCAGCAGTGAACCTCACCTTACTAGCGGGAGAGGGGATGAGCAGTTCTTC. This encodes CASSEPHLTSGRGDEQFF.

This sequence joins TRBV5-5 and TRBJ1-5; no definite D call. The CDR3 sequence is 17 residues long. Germline-derived CDR1 and CDR2 are SGHKS and YYEKEE (reference sequence). V gave up 4 bases and J gave up 4 bases, with 21 bases separating them. The CDR3 loop is CASSAAHLTDFNQPQHF. CDR3 in DNA: TGTGCCAGCAGCGCGGCCCACCTAACAGATTTTAATCAGCCCCAGCATTTT.

The CDR3 here is CASSLSGFGYGYTF. The CDR3 coding sequence is TGCGCCAGCAGCTTAAGCGGGTTCGGCTATGGCTACACCTTC. The J gene is TRBJ1-2, the V gene TRBV5-1; no firm D call. The CDR3 runs to 14 residues. Germline V gene sequence: CDR1 SGHRS, CDR2 YFSETQ. The ends were cut back, 2 bases at V and 4 bases at J, with 12 bases in the middle.

The chain combines TRBV25-1 with TRBJ1-2; no reliable D call. V shed 4 bases and J shed 8 bases, with 8 bases lying between them. CDR3 size: 11 residues. CDR1 is MGHDK, CDR2 SYGVNS, per germline. This CDR3 is CASSGRHGYTF. In DNA, the CDR3 is TGTGCCAGCAGTGGGAGGCACGGCTACACCTTC.